Described below is a single T cell receptor (beta chain) sequence and its context. Its target antigen remains unknown. Base-call qualities are not available, and no considerably larger clone is one nucleotide away. The data stem from a study of T cell changes during pregnancy in multiple sclerosis (dated by TCRdb to between 2018 and 2020). The study in broad terms: Changes in the T cell repertoire over the course of pregnancy were examined in this study in women with multiple sclerosis.

Libraries were made using the immunoSEQ multiplex PCR assay. Held by TCRdb, this immuneACCESS table contains in-frame sequences only and omits some clones. Under half of the omission traces to an unresolved V gene where checked; the cause of the rest is unknown. The sample table records some 40,000 clones; 90% to 95% of these occur just once. The leading ten clones occupy around 8% of the sample. Trimming costs V 2 bases and J 6 bases, and their ends lie 6 bases apart. Via the germline V gene (reference sequence), CDR1 is LNHDA and CDR2 SQIVND. The CDR3 covers 12 residues, taking in both the cysteine and the phenylalanine. The read is trimmed to its CDR3 DNA, 36 bases read in frame from base 1.

The source material was CD8+ T cells from peripheral blood mononuclear cells, sampled in the third trimester of pregnancy. The source is a female donor with multiple sclerosis, enrolled in a pregnancy study. The sequence links TRBV19 to TRBJ2-3, with no confidently assigned D gene. The bases read TGTGCCAGTAGTATATCCCTCGATACGCAGTATTTT. This yields the protein CASSISLDTQYF.